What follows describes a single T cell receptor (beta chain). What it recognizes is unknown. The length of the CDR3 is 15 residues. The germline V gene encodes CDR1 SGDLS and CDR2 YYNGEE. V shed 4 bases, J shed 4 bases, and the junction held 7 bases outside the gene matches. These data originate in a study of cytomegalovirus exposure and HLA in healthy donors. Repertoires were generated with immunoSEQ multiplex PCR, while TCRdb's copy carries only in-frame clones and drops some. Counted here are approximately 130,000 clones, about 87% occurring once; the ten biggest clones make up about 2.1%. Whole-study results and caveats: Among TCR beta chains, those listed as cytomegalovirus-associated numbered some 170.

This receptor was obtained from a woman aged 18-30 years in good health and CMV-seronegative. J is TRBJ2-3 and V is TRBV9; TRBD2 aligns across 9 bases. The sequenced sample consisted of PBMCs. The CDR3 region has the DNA TGTGCCAGCAGCCCGCGGGGGGGCCGGGCAGATACGCAGTATTTT. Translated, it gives CASSPRGGRADTQYF. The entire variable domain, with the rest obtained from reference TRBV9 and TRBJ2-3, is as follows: DSGVTQTPKHLITATGQRVTLRCSPRSGDLSVYWYQQSLDQGLQFLIQYYNGEERAKGNILERFSAQQFPDLHSELNLSSLELGDSALYFCASSPRGGRADTQYFGPGTRLTVL.